The entry below describes one TCR beta chain. This sample is drawn from a study of OX40 agonist ivuxolimab in advanced cancers. Germline values: CDR1 SGHTA, CDR2 FQGNSA. The V gene lost 5 bases and the J gene lost 8 bases, with 17 bases spanning the gap. This CDR3 is 14 amino acids long. This table comes from immunoSEQ multiplex PCR, and its TCRdb copy is limited to in-frame clones, with some not included. The data show tens of thousands of clones, about 87% seen once. V usage is TRBV7-2 and J usage is TRBJ2-3; possibly TRBD1 for D (7 bases). This specimen was CD4+ or CD8+ T cells sorted from blood, taken in a trial of the OX40 agonist ivuxolimab. This TCR was recovered from an adult with an advanced solid tumor such as melanoma, head and neck, liver or kidney cancer. DNA of the CDR3: TGTGCCAGCAGCACCGAATACAGGGGAGGTACGCAGTATTTT. Encoded protein: CASSTEYRGGTQYF.